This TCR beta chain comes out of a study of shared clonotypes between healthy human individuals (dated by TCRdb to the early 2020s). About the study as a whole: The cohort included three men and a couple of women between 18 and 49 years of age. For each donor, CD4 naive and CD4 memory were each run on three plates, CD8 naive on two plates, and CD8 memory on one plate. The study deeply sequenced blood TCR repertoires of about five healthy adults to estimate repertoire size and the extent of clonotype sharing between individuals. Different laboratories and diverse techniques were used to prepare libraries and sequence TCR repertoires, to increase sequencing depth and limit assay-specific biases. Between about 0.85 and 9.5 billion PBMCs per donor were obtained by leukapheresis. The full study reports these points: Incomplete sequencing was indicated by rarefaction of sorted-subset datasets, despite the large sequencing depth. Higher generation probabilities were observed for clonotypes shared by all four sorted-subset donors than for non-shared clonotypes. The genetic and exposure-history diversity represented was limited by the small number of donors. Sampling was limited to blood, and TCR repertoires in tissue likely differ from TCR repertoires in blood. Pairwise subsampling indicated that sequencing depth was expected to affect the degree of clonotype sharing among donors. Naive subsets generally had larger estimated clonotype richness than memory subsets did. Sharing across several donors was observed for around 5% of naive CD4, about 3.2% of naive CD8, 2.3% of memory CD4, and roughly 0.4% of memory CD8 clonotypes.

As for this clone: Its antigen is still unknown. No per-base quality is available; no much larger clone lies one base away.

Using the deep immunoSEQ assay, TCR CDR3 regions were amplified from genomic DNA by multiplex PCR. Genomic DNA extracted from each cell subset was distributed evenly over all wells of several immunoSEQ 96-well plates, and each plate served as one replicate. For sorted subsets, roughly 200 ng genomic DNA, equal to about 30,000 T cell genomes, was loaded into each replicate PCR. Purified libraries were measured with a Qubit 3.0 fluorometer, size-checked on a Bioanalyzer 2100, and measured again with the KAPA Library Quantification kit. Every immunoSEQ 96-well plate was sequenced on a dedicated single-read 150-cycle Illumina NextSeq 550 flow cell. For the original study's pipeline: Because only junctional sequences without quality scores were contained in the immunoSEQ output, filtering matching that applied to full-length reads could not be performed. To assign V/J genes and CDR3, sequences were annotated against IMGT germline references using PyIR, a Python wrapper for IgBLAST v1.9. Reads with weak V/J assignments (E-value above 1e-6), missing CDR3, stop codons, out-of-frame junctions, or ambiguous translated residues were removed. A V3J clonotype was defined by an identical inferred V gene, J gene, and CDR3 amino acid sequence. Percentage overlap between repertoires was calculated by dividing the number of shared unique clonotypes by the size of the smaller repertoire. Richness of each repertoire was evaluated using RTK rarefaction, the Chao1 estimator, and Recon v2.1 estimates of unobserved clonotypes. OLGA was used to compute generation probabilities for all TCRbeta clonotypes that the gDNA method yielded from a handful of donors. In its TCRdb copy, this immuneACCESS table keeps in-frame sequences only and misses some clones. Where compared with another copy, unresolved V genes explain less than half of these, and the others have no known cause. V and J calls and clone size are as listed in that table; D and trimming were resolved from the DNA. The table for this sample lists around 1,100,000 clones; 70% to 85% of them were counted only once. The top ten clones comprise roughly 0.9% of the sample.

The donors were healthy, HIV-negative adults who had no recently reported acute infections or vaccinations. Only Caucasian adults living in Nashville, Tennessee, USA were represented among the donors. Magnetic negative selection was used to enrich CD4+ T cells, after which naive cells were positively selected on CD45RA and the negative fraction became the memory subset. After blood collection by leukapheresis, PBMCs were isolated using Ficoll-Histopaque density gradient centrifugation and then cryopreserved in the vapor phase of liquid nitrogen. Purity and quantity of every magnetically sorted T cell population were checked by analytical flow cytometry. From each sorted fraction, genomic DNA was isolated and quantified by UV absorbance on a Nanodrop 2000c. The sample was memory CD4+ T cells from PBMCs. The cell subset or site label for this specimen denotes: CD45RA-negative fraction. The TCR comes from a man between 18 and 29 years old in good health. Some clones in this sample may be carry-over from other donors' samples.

The bases read TGTGCCAGCAGCGTAGGTCTAGCGGGGGACACCGGGGAGCTGTTTTTT. The translation is CASSVGLAGDTGELFF. In this chain, TRBV9 is recombined with TRBJ2-2, with 10 bases aligning to TRBD2. CDR1 SGDLS and CDR2 YYNGEE were looked up in the germline V gene. V loses 0 bases at its end and J loses 3 bases; junction bases beyond the gene matches: 2. Inclusive of the bounding cysteine and phenylalanine, the CDR3 is 16 residues long. Kept here is only the CDR3 DNA, which spans 48 bases and is read in frame from base 1.